The 5 T cell receptor beta chains below all came from one sample that was sequenced in a study of blood T cell repertoires in COVID-19. Assay used: immunoSEQ multiplex PCR; TCRdb lists only in-frame clones, some missing. The sample carries some 200,000 clones, more than 75% recorded once. The sequencing input was peripheral blood. The receptors were sampled from a young man with active or convalescent COVID-19.

V is TRBV6-5 and J is TRBJ1-1; 9 bases map to TRBD1. CDR1 and CDR2 from the germline V gene are MNHEY and SVGAGI. This CDR3 contains 14 residues. With V trimmed by 6 bases and J by 4 bases, 6 bases remained unmatched. The CDR3 nucleotides read TGTGCCAGCAGCCTCGGACAGGGGAGCACTGAAGCTTTCTTT. It codes for CASSLGQGSTEAFF.

The gene calls are TRBV9 and TRBJ2-2; tentative D call: TRBD1 (5 bases). Germline V gives CDR1 SGDLS, CDR2 YYNGEE. V was trimmed by 5 bases and J by 1 base, leaving 12 bases between them. The CDR3 sequence is 15 residues long. The CDR3 region has the DNA TGTGCCAGCAGTCACCCCCAGGGGAACACCGGGGAGCTGTTTTTT. It translates to CASSHPQGNTGELFF.

This chain joins TRBV7-9 and TRBJ2-1, with 11 bases aligning to TRBD2. Germline lookup yields CDR1 SEHNR and CDR2 FQNEAQ (reference sequence). CDR3 length: 16 amino acids. The junction had 4 bases not matched to a gene; V was cut back by 2 bases and J by 4 bases. CDR3 loop: CASSLLSGRGYNEQFF. DNA for the CDR3: TGTGCCAGCAGCTTACTTAGCGGGAGGGGGTACAATGAGCAGTTCTTC.

The chain carries TRBV7-3 and TRBJ2-7; 8 nucleotides line up with TRBD2. V shed 3 bases, J shed 6 bases, and the junction held 4 bases outside the gene matches. Germline V gene data show CDR1 as SGHTA and CDR2 as FQGTGA. There are 13 residues in the CDR3. The CDR3 sequence is CASSFSGAREQYF. In DNA, the CDR3 is TGTGCCAGCAGCTTTAGCGGGGCTCGCGAGCAGTACTTC.

The chain combines TRBV18 with TRBJ2-2, with a tentative D call TRBD1 (6 bases). Per the germline V gene, CDR1 is KGHSH and CDR2 is LQKENI. The CDR3 contains 19 residues. V was trimmed by 4 bases and J by 4 bases, leaving 25 bases between them. CDR3 sequence reads: CASSQEPRGLQASTGELFF. CDR3 in DNA: TGTGCCAGCTCACAAGAACCCAGGGGTTTGCAGGCCTCCACCGGGGAGCTGTTTTTT.